This T cell receptor (beta chain) was found in a study of CD8+ T cells in alopecia areata. Overall study findings and caveats: Throughout tofacitinib, many expanded lesional clones continued to persist in scalp and blood.

TCR sequencing used cDNA made by reverse transcription of extracted RNA. This table comes from immunoSEQ multiplex PCR, and its TCRdb copy is limited to in-frame clones, with some not included. The top ten hold about 3.5% of the sample, which has about 200,000 clones, 45% to 75% seen once. Treatment: oral pan-JAK inhibitor, 5-10 mg twice daily. Both peripheral blood and punch biopsies of lesional scalp skin were obtained from patients who had alopecia areata. This clone appeared a few times. Antigen unknown. After removal of 0 bases from V and 13 bases from J, the junction contained 6 bases not matched to a gene. This CDR3 spans 13 amino acids. CDR1 is SGDLS, CDR2 YYNGEE, per germline.

The input for sequencing was CD4+ T cells sorted from blood, taken at week 4, from a patient treated with tofacitinib. The genes are TRBV9 and TRBJ2-1; the match to TRBD2 covers 8 bases. The TCR originated in a human donor with alopecia areata. CDR3 DNA: TGTGCCAGCAGCGTAGGTCTCGCGGGGGGTCAGTTCTTC. This translates into CASSVGLAGGQFF.